This TCR beta chain was recovered during a study of CD8 T cells in Susac syndrome. RNA, at roughly 0.5 to 1 ug, was reverse transcribed with random hexamers. TCRdb itself ran the immunoSEQ multiplex PCR reads through MiXCR, one entry per CDR3 protein. The table has 300,000 to 350,000 distinct CDR3 sequences, around 90% seen once. This clonotype was detected once. In germline, CDR1 is SGDLS, CDR2 YYNGEE. This CDR3 spans 14 amino acids. Trimming pared 2 bases from V and 5 bases from J, leaving 10 bases between. This TCR was sampled from a human donor with multiple sclerosis. The sample taken for sequencing was CD4+ T cells from PBMCs. The genes are TRBV9 and TRBJ1-4; D gene ambiguous. The CDR3 protein is CASSVGYSNEKLFF. CDR3 nucleotides: TGTGCCAGCAGCGTCGGGTATTCGAATGAAAAACTGTTTTTT. Supplemented by reference TRBV9 and TRBJ1-4, the full variable domain reads DSGVTQTPKHLITATGQRVTLRCSPRSGDLSVYWYQQSLDQGLQFLIQYYNGEERAKGNILERFSAQQFPDLHSELNLSSLELGDSALYFCASSVGYSNEKLFFGSGTQLSVL.